This T cell receptor beta chain was obtained from a study of cytomegalovirus exposure and HLA in healthy donors. As to this clone: Its antigen is unknown.

Findings and limits, study-wide: Three CMV-associated chains proved CMV antigen-specific in vitro.

Repertoires were generated with immunoSEQ multiplex PCR, while TCRdb's copy carries only in-frame clones and drops some. Altogether some 320,000 clones are present, approximately 86% being singletons, with the ten largest covering more than 0.9%. V was clipped by 4 bases and J by 3 bases, with 13 bases between them. Germline values: CDR1 LNHDA, CDR2 SQIVND (reference sequence). The CDR3 loop spans 14 amino acids. This rearrangement joins TRBV19 to TRBJ2-7, with unresolved D. What was sequenced was PBMCs. This receptor was obtained from a woman between 25 and 40 years old in good health and CMV-seropositive. Here the CDR3 DNA reads TGTGCCAGTAGTAGATCGGCCTTCATCTACGAGCAGTACTTC. Translated: CASSRSAFIYEQYF.